These 7 T cell receptor beta chains originate from one sample sequenced in a study of metastatic and nonmetastatic thyroid tumors. Prior to thyroid surgery, none of the patients had received any treatment. TCRdb re-clonotyped the PCR reads through MiXCR. The table includes over 15,000 clones, about 32% detected once. What was sequenced was tumor tissue. These receptors were taken from a male donor with papillary thyroid cancer or a benign thyroid nodule (not recorded which). Some clones in this sample may be carry-over from other donors' samples.

V and J are TRBV11-2 and TRBJ2-1; TRBD2 matches at 9 bases. The CDR3 runs 15 residues. Unmatched junction bases numbered 1, after V lost 1 base and J lost 3 bases. Germline V CDR1 and CDR2: SGHAT, FQNNGV. CDR3 loop: CASSLGLADYNEQFF. The CDR3 DNA reads TGTGCCAGCAGCTTAGGACTAGCGGACTACAATGAGCAGTTCTTC.

The chain combines TRBV6-9 with TRBJ1-2; D gene unclear. V lost 0 bases and J 4 bases, leaving 9 bases between the germline ends. The CDR3 loop spans 14 amino acids. CDR1 is MNHGY, CDR2 SVAAGI, per germline. Written as DNA, the CDR3 is TGTGCCAGCAGTTATTCCCGGGGAAGCTATGGCTACACCTTC. Protein product: CASSYSRGSYGYTF.

The chain combines TRBV12-5 with TRBJ2-1; D ambiguous. CDR1 and CDR2 (germline): LGHNT, FRNRAP. The V and J ends lost 6 bases and 12 bases respectively, with 12 bases between them. The CDR3 contains 11 residues. The CDR3 nucleotides are TGTGCTAGTGGGGGCCCCTGGATGCAGTTCTTC. It codes for CASGGPWMQFF.

There are many counts of this clone. A much larger clone sits a single nucleotide away, making a read error possible. Distinct nucleotide sequences in the sample also encode this CDR3. The chain is built from TRBV6-4 and TRBJ2-3; D is uncertain. Trimming took off 4 bases at V and 0 bases at J, with 8 bases between the two ends. There are 14 residues in the CDR3. In germline, CDR1 is MRHNA, CDR2 SNTAGT. Written as DNA, the CDR3 is TGTGCCAGCAGTGCTAGTGGGAGCACAGATACGCAGTATTTT. This sequence encodes CASSASGSTDTQYF.

The gene calls are TRBV4-1 and TRBJ2-7; 12 bases agree with TRBD2. The CDR3 runs to 17 residues. Germline V gene data show CDR1 as MGHRA and CDR2 as YSYEKL. V was clipped by 3 bases and J by 4 bases; unmatched bases: 10. For the CDR3, the DNA is TGCGCCAGCAGCCACCCGGGGCTAGCGGGAGGGCCATACGAGCAGTACTTC. Translation: CASSHPGLAGGPYEQYF.

This clone was observed many times. V and J are TRBV2 and TRBJ2-3, with D unclear. V was cut by 3 bases and J by 7 bases, with 8 bases left in between. The CDR3 consists of 12 residues. Per germline, CDR1 SNHLY and CDR2 FYNNEI. The CDR3 is CASSEKRNTQYF. CDR3 bases: TGTGCCAGCAGTGAGAAACGAAATACGCAGTATTTT.

The chain links TRBV6-1 to TRBJ2-5; TRBD1 aligns across 9 bases. Germline CDR1 reads MNHNS; CDR2 reads SASEGT. The V and J ends lost 4 bases and 2 bases, in that order; junction bases with no gene match: 5. This CDR3 region has 15 residues. The CDR3 coding sequence is TGTGCCAGCAGTGCGGACAGGGGCCAACAAGAGACCCAGTACTTC. Translating gives CASSADRGQQETQYF.